This T cell receptor (beta chain) was identified during a study of blood T cell repertoires in COVID-19. Study-wide context: Samples taken during acute and convalescent COVID-19 were collected in the United States, Italy and Spain. T cells, B-cell-depleted T cells, or PBMCs provided the cDNA or gDNA that served as material.

The CDR3 covers 15 residues. The J segment lost 3 bases and the V segment lost 2 bases, leaving 4 bases of the junction unmatched. CDR1 and CDR2 from the germline V gene are SNHLY and FYNNEI. Original analysis: Reference gene primer amplification gave nucleated cell count estimates. TCRdb's copy holds only in-frame clones and misses some; the assay was immunoSEQ multiplex PCR. The V and J calls and clone size are taken from that table; D and trimming were inferred from the DNA. This sample carries roughly 190,000 clones, 88% of them seen once, and the ten largest clones take approximately 4%. This chain uses TRBV2 with TRBJ2-3, with 8 bases that match TRBD2. Sequenced input: peripheral blood. The TCR originated in a human donor in a cohort sampled during active COVID-19. The CDR3 loop reads CASSEPAGETDTQYF. The CDR3 DNA is TGTGCCAGCAGTGAACCAGCGGGGGAGACAGATACGCAGTATTTT.